A single sample gave rise to the 25 T cell receptor beta chains below, sequenced in a study of blood T cell repertoires in COVID-19. Produced via immunoSEQ multiplex PCR; TCRdb's table is partial and in-frame only. The sample gives 200,000 or so clones, 85% to 90% of which show up once; over 4.5% is in the top ten. Sequencing was carried out using peripheral blood. The receptors shown here come from an elderly man with acute or convalescent COVID-19.

V gene TRBV28 combines with J gene TRBJ1-4; no reliable D call. The CDR3 length is 14 residues. CDR1 MDHEN and CDR2 SYDVKM come from the germline V gene. The CDR3 bases are TGTGCTATCCCTCAGGAGCCGGGGTTAGAAAAACTGTTTTTT. Translated: CAIPQEPGLEKLFF.

This clone was detected only a few times. The V call is TRBV7-2, the J call TRBJ2-3; 8 bases are shared with TRBD2. Germline CDR1 reads SGHTA; CDR2 reads FQGNSA. The CDR3 is 15 amino acids. J gave up 6 bases and V 1 base, and 6 bases lay outside the gene matches. The CDR3 spells CASSLVSGSVDTQYF. CDR3 in DNA: TGTGCCAGCAGCTTAGTGAGCGGGAGTGTCGATACGCAGTATTTT.

This chain links TRBV7-6 with TRBJ1-3; TRBD1 is a possible D gene (6 bases). Trimming shortened V by 2 bases and J by 0 bases, and 20 bases separated the two germline ends. Germline loops: CDR1 SGHVS, CDR2 FNYEAQ. The CDR3 loop spans 19 amino acids. CDR3 DNA: TGTGCCAGCAGCTTACAAAACCCGGCAGGGGCCGGCTCTGGAAACACCATATATTTT. Translating gives CASSLQNPAGAGSGNTIYF.

V usage is TRBV5-6 and J usage is TRBJ2-7, with TRBD1 as a possible D gene (5 bases). Trimming shortened V by 3 bases and J by 3 bases, and 10 bases separated the two germline ends. This CDR3 contains 13 residues. Looked up from germline, CDR1 is SGHDT and CDR2 is YYEEEE. CDR3 coding DNA: TGTGCCAGCAGCTATATAGACAGCTACGAGCAGTACGTC. Protein sequence: CASSYIDSYEQYV.

V gene TRBV27 combines with J gene TRBJ2-7; 8 bases fit TRBD1. V lost 6 bases, J lost 2 bases, and 12 bases stayed unmatched. Germline CDR1 is MNHEY and CDR2 is SMNVEV (reference sequence). This CDR3 is 16 amino acids long. In DNA form, the CDR3 reads TGTGCCAGCAGGCCGCCCCCCGGACAGGGAACCTACGAGCAGTACTTC. This encodes CASRPPPGQGTYEQYF.

The genes are TRBV10-3 and TRBJ2-7; the match to TRBD1 covers 7 bases. The germline gives CDR1 ENHRY, CDR2 SYGVKD. Trimming took 6 bases from V and 3 from J; bases not matched to a gene: 14. There are 16 residues in the CDR3. CDR3 amino acids: CAISVESGQVNYEQYF. The CDR3 DNA follows: TGTGCCATCAGCGTAGAGTCAGGACAGGTGAACTACGAGCAGTACTTC.

The chain recombines TRBV5-1 with TRBJ2-5, with 8 bases fitting TRBD2. J gave up 7 bases and V 1 base, and 9 bases lay outside the gene matches. The CDR3 has 15 amino acids. Germline loops: CDR1 SGHRS, CDR2 YFSETQ. As DNA, the CDR3 is TGCGCCAGCAGCTTGACTAGCGGAGCAGCCGGGACCCAGTACTTC. Amino acids: CASSLTSGAAGTQYF.

The sample holds one count of this clone. The rearrangement uses TRBV19 and TRBJ1-2; 7 bases are shared with TRBD1. V was clipped by 6 bases and J by 5 bases; unmatched bases: 6. The germline V gene encodes CDR1 LNHDA and CDR2 SQIVND (reference sequence). CDR3 length: 13 residues. The CDR3 region has the DNA TGTGCCAGTAGGCCGGACAGGAAATATGGCTACACCTTC. This sequence encodes CASRPDRKYGYTF. Combining the CDR3 with reference TRBV19 and TRBJ1-2 gives the whole variable domain DGGITQSPKYLFRKEGQNVTLSCEQNLNHDAMYWYRQDPGQGLRLIYYSQIVNDFQKGDIAEGYSVSREKKESFPLTVTSAQKNPTAFYLCASRPDRKYGYTFGSGTRLTVV.

The rearrangement links TRBV6-6 to TRBJ1-5; D is uncertain. The V gene's germline CDR1 is MNHNY and CDR2 SVGAGI (reference sequence). Trimming cost V 5 bases and J 4 bases, with 18 bases left between them. CDR3 length: 16 residues. For the CDR3, the DNA is TGTGCCAGCAGTCCAGCTTTGGTTGGGCTTAATCAGCCCCAGCATTTT. It translates to CASSPALVGLNQPQHF.

The V and J genes are TRBV4-1 and TRBJ1-5; D is perhaps TRBD1 (6 bases). The V and J ends lost 1 base and 1 base respectively, with 8 bases between them. The CDR3 consists of 15 residues. Germline assignment: CDR1 MGHRA and CDR2 YSYEKL. CDR3 nucleotide sequence: TGCGCCAGCAGCCAAGGGGGACAAAGCAATCAGCCCCAGCATTTT. This translates into CASSQGGQSNQPQHF.

The rearrangement joins TRBV6-6 to TRBJ1-1; D unresolved. The CDR3 totals 15 residues. Trimming shortened V by 2 bases and J by 1 base, and 11 bases separated the two germline ends. From germline, CDR1 is MNHNY and CDR2 SVGAGI (reference sequence). CDR3 sequence reads: CASSYGPVGNTEAFF. DNA of the CDR3: TGTGCCAGCAGTTACGGGCCGGTAGGGAACACTGAAGCTTTCTTT.

The V gene is TRBV7-8, the J gene TRBJ1-6; 10 nucleotides match TRBD1. The CDR3 covers 16 residues. The germline V gene has CDR1 SGHVS and CDR2 FQNEAQ. V shed 0 bases, J shed 10 bases, and the junction held 6 bases outside the gene matches. CDR3 in amino acids: CASSLAVTGGVSPLHF. For the CDR3, the DNA is TGTGCCAGCAGCTTAGCCGTGACAGGGGGCGTCTCACCCCTCCACTTT.

J is TRBJ2-1 and V is TRBV5-8; perhaps TRBD2 as D (6 bases). CDR1 is SGHTS, CDR2 YDEGEE, per germline. The V and J ends lost 0 bases and 1 base respectively, with 11 bases between them. The CDR3 is made up of 16 amino acids. The CDR3 here is CASSLDLGSSYNEQFF. The CDR3 nucleotides read TGTGCCAGCAGCTTGGATCTCGGGAGTTCCTACAATGAGCAGTTCTTC.

This chain joins TRBV7-2 and TRBJ2-1; TRBD2 agrees at 12 bases. The CDR3 contains 18 residues. Germline trimming cut 3 bases from V and 3 bases from J; bases unmatched to any gene: 9. Per germline, CDR1 SGHTA and CDR2 FQGNSA. The CDR3 nucleotides read TGTGCCAGCAGCTTTGTCGCTAGCGGGAGGGCTATCTACAATGAGCAGTTCTTC. It specifies CASSFVASGRAIYNEQFF.

This chain connects TRBV30 to TRBJ2-1, with D tentatively TRBD1 (5 bases). The germline V gene encodes CDR1 GTSNPN and CDR2 SVGIG (reference sequence). The CDR3 covers 13 residues. V lost 6 bases to trimming and J lost 4 bases, with 13 bases between them. Here the CDR3 reads CACTTDLYNEQFF. The CDR3 DNA sequence: TGTGCCTGTACGACAGACTTATACAATGAGCAGTTCTTC.

The chain couples TRBV28 to TRBJ1-2; TRBD1 is a possible D gene (6 bases). The length of the CDR3 is 14 residues. CDR1 MDHEN and CDR2 SYDVKM come from the germline V gene. Trimming removed 2 bases from V and 2 bases from J, with 9 bases in between. The CDR3 DNA reads TGTGCCAGCAGTTTAAGGCAGGGGAACTATGGCTACACCTTC. Its protein is CASSLRQGNYGYTF.

The chain employs TRBV30 and TRBJ1-4; 9 nucleotides agree with TRBD1. The germline V gene encodes CDR1 GTSNPN and CDR2 SVGIG (reference sequence). Trimming took 3 bases from V and 7 from J; bases not matched to a gene: 3. This CDR3 is 13 amino acids long. The CDR3 here is CAWSTGGTEKLFF. CDR3 in DNA: TGTGCCTGGAGCACAGGGGGCACTGAAAAACTGTTTTTT.

The chain employs TRBV27 and TRBJ1-3, with TRBD1 identical over 11 bases. The germline CDR1 and CDR2 sequences are MNHEY and SMNVEV (reference sequence). V trimming: 5 bases; J trimming: 8 bases; junction bases outside the gene matches: 5. This CDR3 has 14 residues. The CDR3 here is CASSRDRGSDTIYF. The DNA of the CDR3 is TGTGCCAGCAGTCGGGACAGGGGGTCGGACACCATATATTTT.

The J gene is TRBJ2-3, the V gene TRBV25-1; D is unresolved. Looked up from germline, CDR1 is MGHDK and CDR2 is SYGVNS. V lost 1 base and J 0 bases, leaving 11 bases between the germline ends. The CDR3 consists of 16 residues. CDR3 amino acids: CASSESWQTSTDTQYF. CDR3 in DNA: TGTGCCAGCAGTGAATCCTGGCAGACTAGCACAGATACGCAGTATTTT.

The CDR3 loop reads CASSPRQVGSGELFF. The CDR3 bases are TGTGCCAGCTCACCACGGCAGGTGGGCTCCGGGGAGCTGTTTTTT. V and J are TRBV18 and TRBJ2-2; D not resolved. Deletions cut 1 base from V and 6 bases from J, with 12 bases between. This CDR3 is built from 15 residues. Germline V lookup: CDR1 KGHSH, CDR2 LQKENI.

CDR3: CASSSGLAGNTGELFF. The CDR3 nucleotides read TGTGCCAGCAGCTCTGGACTAGCGGGGAACACCGGGGAGCTGTTTTTT. The chain employs TRBV11-3 and TRBJ2-2; 11 positions agree with TRBD2. V dropped 4 bases and J dropped 1; count of bases not matched to a gene: 2. CDR3 size: 16 residues. Germline values: CDR1 SGHNT, CDR2 YENEEA.

The chain carries TRBV7-9 and TRBJ2-3, with 11 positions matching TRBD1. Trimming removed 3 bases from V and 4 bases from J; junction bases left unmatched: 3. The germline CDR1 and CDR2 sequences are SEHNR and FQNEAQ (reference sequence). The CDR3 length is 15 residues. The CDR3 sequence is CASSFWTGGPDTQYF. CDR3 sequence (DNA): TGTGCCAGCAGCTTCTGGACAGGGGGCCCAGATACGCAGTATTTT.

This chain links TRBV19 with TRBJ1-2; 7 nucleotides align to TRBD1. Trimming took 6 bases from V and 4 from J; bases not matched to a gene: 8. In germline, CDR1 is LNHDA, CDR2 SQIVND (reference sequence). This CDR3 spans 14 amino acids. The CDR3 DNA reads TGTGCCAGTAGCGAGGGGGCAGGGCCCTATGGCTACACCTTC. Amino acid sequence: CASSEGAGPYGYTF.

J is TRBJ2-3 and V is TRBV5-6, with TRBD2 identical over 10 bases. Germline V CDR1 and CDR2: SGHDT, YYEEEE. The CDR3 is made up of 15 amino acids. J gave up 3 bases and V 7 bases, and 8 bases lay outside the gene matches. The CDR3 region is CASGQSGRGTDTQYF. In DNA, the CDR3 is TGTGCCAGCGGCCAAAGCGGGAGGGGTACAGATACGCAGTATTTT.

The chain links TRBV11-2 to TRBJ2-1; 8 bases map to TRBD1. V gave up 5 bases and J gave up 9 bases; unmatched junction bases: 12. The CDR3 has 15 amino acids. From germline, CDR1 is SGHAT and CDR2 FQNNGV. DNA of the CDR3: TGTGCCAGCAGCCTCACCGGGACAGGAGGGGCTGAGCAGTTCTTC. This gives the protein CASSLTGTGGAEQFF. The variable domain in full, completed from reference TRBV11-2 and TRBJ2-1, reads EAGVAQSPRYKIIEKRQSVAFWCNPISGHATLYWYQQILGQGPKLLIQFQNNGVVDDSQLPKDRFSAERLKGVDSTLKIQPAKLEDSAVYLCASSLTGTGGAEQFFGPGTRLTVL.